The source of this TCR beta chain is a study of T-cell memory formation after mild COVID-19. This clonotype occurred a few times. One junction end does not reproduce the germline sequence, and a read error may be involved. Using its own MiXCR run on the 5' RACE reads, TCRdb lists one record per CDR3 protein. This table holds a few hundred thousand distinct CDR3 sequences, approximately 16% found once. Germline values: CDR1 SGHRS, CDR2 YFSETQ. The CDR3 is 12 residues long. Sequenced input: PBMCs or a T cell subset sorted from them (not recorded which). The chain recombines TRBV5-1 with TRBJ2-5, with D perhaps TRBD2 (5 bases). The TCR sequence derives from a man younger than 35 who had mild COVID-19 (a few samples of this study predate the infection). Cell type and time point are not known. Here the CDR3 DNA reads TGCGCCAGCAGGTTGGGCCTCGGGGCCCAGTACTTC. It translates to CASRLGLGAQYF.